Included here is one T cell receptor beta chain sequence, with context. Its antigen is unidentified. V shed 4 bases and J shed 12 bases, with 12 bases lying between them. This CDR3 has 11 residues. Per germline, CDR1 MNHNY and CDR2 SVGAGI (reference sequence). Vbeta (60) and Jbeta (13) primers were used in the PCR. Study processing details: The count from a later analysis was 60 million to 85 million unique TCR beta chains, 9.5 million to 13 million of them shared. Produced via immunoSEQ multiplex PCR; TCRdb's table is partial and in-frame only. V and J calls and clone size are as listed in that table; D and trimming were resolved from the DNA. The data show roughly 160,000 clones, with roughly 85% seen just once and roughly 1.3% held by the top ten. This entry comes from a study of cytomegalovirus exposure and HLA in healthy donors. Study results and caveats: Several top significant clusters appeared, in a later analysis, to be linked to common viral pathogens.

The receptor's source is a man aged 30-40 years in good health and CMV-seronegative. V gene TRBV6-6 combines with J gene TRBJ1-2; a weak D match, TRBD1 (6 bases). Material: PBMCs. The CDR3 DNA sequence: TGTGCCAGCAGTTCACAGGGTGGGGACACCTTC. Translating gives CASSSQGGDTF.